This T cell receptor beta chain was captured in a study of cytomegalovirus exposure and HLA in healthy donors. General study points: Researchers counted roughly 150 TCR beta chains as cytomegalovirus-associated.

The V gene's germline CDR1 is SGHAT and CDR2 FQNNGV. CDR3 size: 12 residues. V was cut by 0 bases and J by 7 bases, with 3 bases left in between. PCR primers comprised 60 Vbeta and 13 Jbeta primers. TCRdb keeps only in-frame clones here, not all; method: immunoSEQ multiplex PCR. In all, the sample yields tens of thousands of clones. For this clone: Its antigen is unknown.

Donors were ostensibly healthy at sampling, although undocumented immune exposures were probable. The V call is TRBV11-2, the J call TRBJ2-2; D unresolved. The receptor was isolated from a woman in her 30s in good health and CMV-seropositive. Sequenced sample: PBMCs. The CDR3 here is CASSLDRGELFF. CDR3 sequence (DNA): TGTGCCAGCAGCTTAGATCGCGGGGAGCTGTTTTTT.